A selection of T cell receptor beta chains follows, all from one sample in a study of graft-versus-host responses after intestinal transplantation. Clones were read by immunoSEQ multiplex PCR, and TCRdb kept only the in-frame ones, dropping some. The repertoire holds about 94,000 clones, with around nine tenths as singletons. No antigen is known for these receptors. The specimen was unstimulated CD8+ T cells sorted from spleen or lymph node cells, collected before intestinal transplant. The receptors here all came from a human donor who received an intestinal transplant. Each CDR3 is given with its conserved first and last residue. A D gene is named only where the DNA matches it firmly. The size entry is marked missing in some rows and otherwise reads once, few, many or a size class.

>.|.|TRBV27|TRBJ1-1|15
CASSYRAGGDTEAFF
TGTGCCAGCAGTTACAGGGCTGGTGGGGACACTGAAGCTTTCTTT
>.|.|TRBV7-9|TRBJ2-1|16
CASSLRIVGSYNEQFF
TGTGCCAGCAGCTTAAGGATAGTCGGGAGCTACAATGAGCAGTTCTTC
>TRBD1|.|TRBV9|TRBJ1-1|14
CASSPSDRDTEAFF
TGTGCCAGCAGCCCCTCGGACAGGGACACTGAAGCTTTCTTT
>.|.|TRBV29-1|TRBJ1-4|15
CSVYNTGSANEKLFF
TGCAGCGTTTACAATACAGGTTCGGCTAATGAAAAACTGTTTTTT
>TRBD1|.|TRBV12-5|TRBJ1-1|17
CASGLTRTGRENTEAFF
TGTGCTAGTGGTTTGACCCGGACAGGGAGGGAGAACACTGAAGCTTTCTTT
>TRBD1|.|TRBV11-3|TRBJ2-7|13
CASLTGETYEQYF
TGTGCCAGCCTAACAGGGGAGACCTACGAGCAGTACTTC
>.|once|TRBV28|TRBJ2-1|14
CASSLAGEKEEQFF
TGTGCCAGCAGTTTAGCGGGTGAGAAAGAAGAGCAGTTCTTC
>.|.|TRBV7-2|TRBJ1-4|16
CASSLGRGVTNEKLFF
TGTGCCAGCAGCTTGGGCAGGGGTGTGACTAATGAAAAACTGTTTTTT
>.|.|TRBV27|TRBJ1-2|15
CASSLSAGALYGYTF
TGTGCCAGCAGTTTATCCGCGGGGGCGTTGTATGGCTACACCTTC
>.|.|TRBV16|TRBJ1-1|15
CASSQSASGNTEAFF
TGTGCCAGCAGCCAATCTGCGTCGGGGAACACTGAAGCTTTCTTT
>.|.|TRBV27|TRBJ2-1|11
CASSRYNEQFF
TGTGCCAGCAGCCGCTACAATGAGCAGTTCTTC
>.|.|TRBV10-2|TRBJ2-1|14
CASSETGHYNEQFF
TGCGCCAGCAGTGAGACAGGTCATTACAATGAGCAGTTCTTC
>TRBD1|.|TRBV10-3|TRBJ1-2|15
CAISVLGQGNYGYTF
TGTGCCATCAGTGTGCTGGGACAGGGGAACTATGGCTACACCTTC
>.|.|TRBV6-6|TRBJ1-5|15
CASSYSLGGDQPQHF
TGTGCCAGCAGTTACTCATTGGGGGGAGATCAGCCCCAGCATTTT
>.|once|TRBV6-5|TRBJ2-7|14
CASSYGQGFYEQYF
TGTGCCAGCAGTTACGGGCAGGGGTTCTACGAGCAGTACTTC
>.|.|TRBV13|TRBJ1-4|19
CASSSRPPIPDRHTEKLFF
TGTGCCAGCAGCTCTAGACCCCCCATCCCTGACAGGCACACCGAAAAACTGTTTTTT
>.|.|TRBV5-6|TRBJ2-2|17
CASSLQYQGPNTGELFF
TGTGCCAGCAGCTTGCAATATCAGGGGCCGAACACCGGGGAGCTGTTTTTT
>TRBD1|.|TRBV7-9|TRBJ1-2|15
CASSRGTGDGYGYTF
TGTGCCAGCAGCCGGGGGACAGGGGATGGGTATGGCTACACCTTC
>TRBD1|.|TRBV5-8|TRBJ2-1|15
CASSFSRGQSQEQFF
TGTGCCAGCAGCTTCAGCAGGGGGCAGTCACAGGAGCAGTTCTTC
>.|.|TRBV19|TRBJ2-5|13
CASSYQGIETQYF
TGTGCCAGTAGTTACCAGGGTATAGAGACCCAGTACTTC